These T cell receptor beta chains were read from a single sample in a study of cytomegalovirus exposure and HLA in healthy donors. Produced via immunoSEQ multiplex PCR; TCRdb's table is partial and in-frame only. The repertoire includes approximately 200,000 clones, 65% to 90% of them detected once, and around an eighth sits in the top ten. Specimen: PBMCs. The receptors originated from a woman aged 25 to 39 in good health and CMV-seropositive. CDR3s include the opening cysteine and the closing phenylalanine or tryptophan. D genes are given only for firm matches. A clone size is listed for some rows: how often the clone was seen (once, few, many), or a class if it is expanded.

TRBV13	TRBJ2-1	-	-	TGTGCCAGCAGCTTTGGTGTGGGCGTCGGAAATGAGCAGTTCTTC	CASSFGVGVGNEQFF
TRBV15	TRBJ1-2	TRBD1	-	TGTGCCACCAGCAGAGATTTTAACGACAGGGGAGGCTACACCTTC	CATSRDFNDRGGYTF
TRBV6-1	TRBJ1-1	-	few	TGTGCCAGCAGTGAAGGTGGGGCAGGGGTCAGCCAGCCTGAAGCTTTCTTT	CASSEGGAGVSQPEAFF
TRBV25-1	TRBJ2-5	TRBD1	-	TGTGCCAGCAGTGGAAGGACAGGGCAGGAGACCCAGTACTTC	CASSGRTGQETQYF
TRBV2	TRBJ2-7	TRBD1	few	TGTGCCAGCAGCGGACAGGGGGCTTATGAGCAGTACTTC	CASSGQGAYEQYF
TRBV5-1	TRBJ1-5	-	many	TGCGCCAGCAGCTTGGGTGAGCTGGGCAATCAGCCCCAGCATTTT	CASSLGELGNQPQHF
TRBV19	TRBJ2-2	-	-	TGTGCCAGTACCAGAAGGACAGTGGACACCGGGGAGCTGTTTTTT	CASTRRTVDTGELFF
TRBV7-8	TRBJ1-2	TRBD1	-	TGTGCCAGCAGCTGGGACAGTAGTATCTATGGCTACACCTTC	CASSWDSSIYGYTF
TRBV6-5	TRBJ2-3	TRBD2	once	TGTGCCAGCAGTTATATACTAGCGGGCAGCACAGATACGCAGTATTTT	CASSYILAGSTDTQYF
TRBV6-5	TRBJ2-7	TRBD2	-	TGTGCCAGCAGTAGGACTAGCGACTACGAGCAGTACTTC	CASSRTSDYEQYF
TRBV7-9	TRBJ1-1	TRBD1	-	TGTGCCAGCAGTCTCACAGGGGACACTGAAGCTTTCTTT	CASSLTGDTEAFF